The next 10 T cell receptor beta chains were all read from a single sample in a study of cytomegalovirus exposure and HLA in healthy donors. The PCR used 60 Vbeta and 13 Jbeta primers. Method: immunoSEQ multiplex PCR; TCRdb's copy keeps in-frame clones and lacks some. The sample holds some 120,000 clones; about 79% are singletons and the top ten take 2.5% to 3.5%. Sequencing used PBMCs. The receptor source for this set is a woman in her late teens or twenties in good health and CMV-seropositive.

The table lists this clone with a count of one. The chain links TRBV5-1 to TRBJ2-7; 7 bases are shared with TRBD2. Germline CDR1 and CDR2: SGHRS and YFSETQ. The CDR3 spans 15 residues. Germline trimming cut 4 bases from V and 0 bases from J; bases unmatched to any gene: 7. The DNA for the CDR3 is TGCGCCAGCAGCCCTGGCGGGGGAGACTCCTACGAGCAGTACTTC. Its translation is CASSPGGGDSYEQYF.

This clone appeared once. Written as DNA, the CDR3 is TGTGCCACCAGCAGAGATCGGGAGGGGGGCACAGATACGCAGTATTTT. As protein: CATSRDREGGTDTQYF. This chain joins TRBV15 and TRBJ2-3; 8 nucleotides align to TRBD2. J was trimmed by 1 base and V by 0 bases; bases with no gene match: 3. This CDR3 contains 16 residues. Germline V gives CDR1 LNHNV, CDR2 YYDKDF (reference sequence).

This clone was found once. This rearrangement joins TRBV10-3 to TRBJ1-5, with unresolved D. Germline assignment: CDR1 ENHRY and CDR2 SYGVKD. V dropped 10 bases and J dropped 1 base, with 17 bases sitting between them. The CDR3 is 15 residues long. CDR3 bases: TGTGCCACCTTACCCCGGGGTGACAGCAATCAGCCCCAGCATTTT. This gives the protein CATLPRGDSNQPQHF.

DNA for the CDR3: TGTGCCAGCAGCCCCCAGAGGGCGGCAGGAAACACCATATATTTT. Translating gives CASSPQRAAGNTIYF. V gene TRBV7-9 combines with J gene TRBJ1-3; D remains ambiguous. V was pared by 5 bases and J by 4 bases, with 15 bases between. The CDR3 loop spans 15 amino acids. CDR1 is SEHNR and CDR2 is FQNEAQ in the germline V gene (reference sequence).

The CDR3 loop reads CASRKQGASYEQYF. The DNA for the CDR3 is TGTGCCAGCAGGAAACAGGGGGCATCCTACGAGCAGTACTTC. The chain is built from TRBV13 and TRBJ2-7; 9 nucleotides line up with TRBD1. V shed 6 bases, J shed 1 base, and the junction held 4 bases outside the gene matches. This CDR3 is 14 amino acids long. Germline V gene data show CDR1 as PRHDT and CDR2 as FYEKMQ (reference sequence).

V usage is TRBV6-6 and J usage is TRBJ2-3; possibly TRBD2 for D (5 bases). This CDR3 region has 14 residues. Germline CDR1 is MNHNY and CDR2 is SVGAGI (reference sequence). Trimming stripped 3 bases from V and 4 bases from J, with 11 bases between. In nucleotides, the CDR3 is TGTGCCAGCAGTTATAATGGAGGAGCAGATACGCAGTATTTT. It specifies CASSYNGGADTQYF.

This clone was seen a few times. The chain carries TRBV7-9 and TRBJ2-1; 11 nucleotides align to TRBD2. Germline V gene lookup returns CDR1 SEHNR and CDR2 FQNEAQ (reference sequence). With 4 bases clipped from V and 7 bases from J, the junction kept 6 bases outside the gene matches. CDR3 length equals 15 residues. The CDR3 reads CASSYLAGGSNEQFF. DNA for the CDR3: TGTGCCAGCAGCTATCTAGCGGGAGGTTCTAATGAGCAGTTCTTC.

The V gene is TRBV4-1, the J gene TRBJ1-1, with 8 bases aligning to TRBD1. Germline assignment: CDR1 MGHRA and CDR2 YSYEKL. J lost 4 bases, V lost 4 bases, and 8 bases had no gene match. This CDR3 comprises 15 residues. The CDR3 loop reads CASSRQTGEGTEAFF. The CDR3 DNA reads TGCGCCAGCAGCCGGCAGACAGGGGAGGGCACTGAAGCTTTCTTT.

The chain carries TRBV27 and TRBJ2-7, with TRBD1 identical over 7 bases. The trim removed 6 bases at V and 2 bases at J, leaving 1 base unmatched. The V gene's germline CDR1 is MNHEY and CDR2 SMNVEV (reference sequence). CDR3 size: 12 residues. The CDR3 loop reads CASRGQPYEQYF. CDR3 bases: TGTGCCAGCAGGGGACAGCCCTACGAGCAGTACTTC.

The rearrangement uses TRBV5-4 and TRBJ1-2; D is possibly TRBD1 (5 bases). Between the trimmed V and J ends, which lost 2 bases and 0 bases, there was a span of 8 bases. The V gene's germline CDR1 is SGHNT and CDR2 YYREEE (reference sequence). There are 14 residues in the CDR3. The CDR3: CASSFGTANYGYTF. The CDR3 DNA is TGTGCCAGCAGCTTTGGGACTGCTAACTATGGCTACACCTTC. Complete variable domain (other parts from reference TRBV5-4 and TRBJ1-2): ETGVTQSPTHLIKTRGQQVTLRCSSQSGHNTVSWYQQALGQGPQFIFQYYREEENGRGNFPPRFSGLQFPNYSSELNVNALELDDSALYLCASSFGTANYGYTFGSGTRLTVV.